This T cell receptor beta chain derives from a study of T-cell memory formation after mild COVID-19. Deletions cut 0 bases from V and 6 bases from J, with 8 bases between. Germline lookup yields CDR1 LGHNA and CDR2 YSLEER. The CDR3 is 13 residues long. This clonotype was detected only a few times. One entry per CDR3 protein results from TCRdb running MiXCR on the 5' RACE reads. The table records fewer than 650,000 distinct CDR3 sequences, 17% of them present only once. This TCR derives from an adult woman who had mild COVID-19 (a few samples of this study predate the infection). Cell type and time point are not known. This rearrangement joins TRBV4-3 to TRBJ1-1; TRBD1 is a possible D gene (5 bases). Material: PBMCs or a T cell subset sorted from them (not recorded which). CDR3: CASSQEGRPEAFF. The CDR3 DNA reads TGCGCCAGCAGCCAAGAGGGACGACCTGAAGCTTTCTTT.